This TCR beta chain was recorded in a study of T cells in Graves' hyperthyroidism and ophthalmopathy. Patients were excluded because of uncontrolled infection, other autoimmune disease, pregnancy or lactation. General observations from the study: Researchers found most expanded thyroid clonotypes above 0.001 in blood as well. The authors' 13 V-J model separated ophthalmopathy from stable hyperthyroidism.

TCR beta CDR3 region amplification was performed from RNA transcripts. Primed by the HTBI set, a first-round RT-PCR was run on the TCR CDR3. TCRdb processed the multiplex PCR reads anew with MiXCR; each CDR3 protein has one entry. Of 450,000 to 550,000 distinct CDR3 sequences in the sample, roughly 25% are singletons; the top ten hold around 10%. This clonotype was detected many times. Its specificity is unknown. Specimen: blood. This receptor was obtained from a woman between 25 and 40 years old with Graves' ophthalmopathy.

CDR3 bases: TGTGCCAGCAGCTTAGAGATGGCGGGGGGTTACGAGCAGTACTTC. Translation gives CASSLEMAGGYEQYF. The J gene is TRBJ2-7, the V gene TRBV11-2, with 8 positions matching TRBD2. V lost 0 bases, J lost 4 bases, and 5 bases stayed unmatched. The CDR3 is 15 residues long. Germline CDR1 SGHAT, CDR2 FQNNGV.